The rows below give T cell receptor beta chains drawn from one sample of a study of OX40 agonist ivuxolimab in advanced cancers. Produced via immunoSEQ multiplex PCR; TCRdb's table is partial and in-frame only. The sample contains some 58,000 clones, roughly 89% of which appear only once. Source: CD4+ or CD8+ T cells sorted from blood, taken in a trial of the OX40 agonist ivuxolimab. These receptors were collected from an adult with an advanced solid tumor such as melanoma, head and neck, liver or kidney cancer. CDR3s include the opening cysteine and the closing phenylalanine or tryptophan. The D gene is left open where the match is weak.

TRBJ1-2 | - | TRBV5-6 | CASSTTGIRYGYTF
TRBJ2-7 | - | TRBV13 | CASSLGVGGNEQYF
TRBJ2-1 | - | TRBV10-2 | CASSETQEIGGFF
TRBJ2-4 | - | TRBV5-1 | CASSLEGLLAKNIQYF
TRBJ2-1 | - | TRBV30 | CAWMFGGFFNEQFF
TRBJ1-1 | - | TRBV14 | CASSQDYITEAFF
TRBJ2-5 | TRBD1 | TRBV7-6 | CASSLAGTGGGTETQYF
TRBJ1-1 | - | TRBV6-1 | CASRNRREGRTEAFF
TRBJ2-4 | - | TRBV15 | CATSHRGERGNIQYF
TRBJ2-5 | - | TRBV15 | CATSREAGVQTQYF
TRBJ1-2 | - | TRBV21-1 | CASSKWVRGGYGYTF
TRBJ2-5 | - | TRBV21-1 | CASSKAPWGCKGAGSQETQYF
TRBJ2-7 | - | TRBV4-1 | CASSQDSVRYEQYF
TRBJ2-7 | - | TRBV11-3 | CASSLGDLAHEQYF
TRBJ1-4 | - | TRBV5-1 | CASSLEGGRGPEKLFF
TRBJ1-1 | TRBD1 | TRBV10-3 | CAISRTGITEAFF
TRBJ2-3 | - | TRBV19 | CASSFADTQYF
TRBJ1-6 | - | TRBV6-1 | CASSPQWGDNSPLHF
TRBJ1-6 | - | TRBV27 | CASSLAGSYNSPLHF
TRBJ2-6 | TRBD2 | TRBV28 | CASSLGGYGANVLTF
TRBJ1-1 | TRBD1 | TRBV5-5 | CASSTRTGLGTEAFF
TRBJ1-1 | - | TRBV10-1 | CASSEAGVNTEAFF
TRBJ1-1 | - | TRBV18 | CASSRRENTEAFF
TRBJ2-5 | TRBD1 | TRBV30 | CAADRGGETQYF
TRBJ2-7 | - | TRBV30 | CAFIGTSTYEQYF
TRBJ2-7 | TRBD2 | TRBV6-1 | CASRRGLADSYEQYF
TRBJ2-5 | - | TRBV19 | CASSMGRVQETQYF
TRBJ1-5 | - | TRBV28 | CASSTLKRGGNQPQHF
TRBJ1-2 | - | TRBV10-2 | CASSESHRAVYGYTF
TRBJ2-3 | TRBD2 | TRBV27 | CASSLLTSGFTDTQYF
TRBJ2-2 | - | TRBV7-3 | CASSSPDTGELFF
TRBJ2-4 | TRBD2 | TRBV30 | CAWSGLAGAQNIQYF
TRBJ2-3 | - | TRBV5-6 | CASSSASGTQYF
TRBJ2-7 | - | TRBV28 | CASSAAPGQNYEQYF
TRBJ2-3 | TRBD1 | TRBV15 | CATSREGRGNTDTQYF
TRBJ1-1 | - | TRBV2 | CASSEATLYTEAFF
TRBJ2-2 | - | TRBV7-9 | CASSLDTNTGELFF
TRBJ2-1 | TRBD2 | TRBV28 | CASSGGEGSGSRSHNEQFF
TRBJ2-6 | - | TRBV30 | CAWTSGANVLTF
TRBJ2-1 | TRBD2 | TRBV9 | CASSVALGGAGGPDEQFF
TRBJ2-1 | TRBD1 | TRBV6-6 | CASSYQGVGEQFF
TRBJ2-7 | - | TRBV6-6 | CASSYSGRDPSYEQYF
TRBJ2-7 | - | TRBV19 | CASSSGAGGRKGYEQYF
TRBJ1-4 | - | TRBV2 | CASSPRTATNEKLFF
TRBJ2-3 | - | TRBV29-1 | CSVGPRRDGTQYF
TRBJ1-4 | - | TRBV4-1 | CASSLGLTNEKLFF
TRBJ2-5 | - | TRBV19 | CASSIDHTPRPETQYF
TRBJ2-7 | - | TRBV28 | CASRSYVGGEQYF
TRBJ1-3 | TRBD1 | TRBV7-9 | CASSRGQGNTIYF
TRBJ2-7 | TRBD2 | TRBV5-4 | CASSILAGAGEQYF
TRBJ2-7 | - | TRBV15 | CATSPPGSPRYEQYF
TRBJ2-1 | - | TRBV6-1 | CASGMLGNYNEQFF
TRBJ2-7 | - | TRBV5-1 | CASSREGEEQYF
TRBJ2-7 | TRBD2 | TRBV19 | CASSISLEWASGASYEQYF
TRBJ2-1 | - | TRBV29-1 | CSVEDPSGPLYNEQFF
TRBJ2-7 | - | TRBV15 | CATSRDRVYEQYF